This record covers a single T cell receptor (beta chain). Its target is unknown. This record belongs to a study of glioma-infiltrating T cells. Study conclusions and caveats: CDR3 overlap between tissue and blood was very small. Gliomas, especially low-grade, showed above-expected tissue-blood divergence; non-neoplastic patients showed below.

Amplification of TCR alpha and beta CDR3 regions from RNA used iRepertoire nested multiplex PCR. Input was roughly 95-400 ng of tissue mRNA or PBMC total RNA. TCRdb analysed the multiplex PCR reads with MiXCR anew, one entry per CDR3 protein. The sample lists more than 95,000 distinct CDR3 sequences, roughly 24% occurring once. V was pared by 9 bases and J by 8 bases, with 11 bases of the junction left unmatched. In germline, CDR1 is LNHDA, CDR2 SQIVND (reference sequence). The CDR3 has 14 amino acids. The chain carries TRBV19 and TRBJ2-2, with 8 bases lining up with TRBD1. The sequencing sample was made of glioma tissue, nonneoplastic brain tissue, or PBMCs (not recorded which). This receptor was identified in a human donor with low-grade glioma or glioblastoma, undergoing nonglioma brain surgery, or in good health (not recorded which). The CDR3 coding sequence is TGTGCCAGCCGGGGACAGGTGGAGTCTGGGGAGCTGTTTTTT. Encoded protein: CASRGQVESGELFF.